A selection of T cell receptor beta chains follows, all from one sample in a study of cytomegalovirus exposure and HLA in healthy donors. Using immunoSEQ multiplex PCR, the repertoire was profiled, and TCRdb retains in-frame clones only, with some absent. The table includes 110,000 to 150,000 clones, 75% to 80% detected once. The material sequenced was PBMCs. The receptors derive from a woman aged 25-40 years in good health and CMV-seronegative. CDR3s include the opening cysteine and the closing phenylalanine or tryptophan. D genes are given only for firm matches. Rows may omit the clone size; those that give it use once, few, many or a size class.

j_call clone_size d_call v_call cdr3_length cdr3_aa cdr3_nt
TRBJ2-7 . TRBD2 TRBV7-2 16 CASSRRTSGGPYEQYF TGTGCCAGCAGCCGACGGACTAGCGGGGGGCCCTACGAGCAGTACTTC
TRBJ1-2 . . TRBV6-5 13 CASSLQYSGGYTF TGTGCCAGCAGTTTACAATACAGTGGAGGCTACACCTTC
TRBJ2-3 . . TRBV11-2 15 CASSLGLRPTDTQYF TGTGCCAGCAGCTTAGGACTGAGACCCACAGATACGCAGTATTTT
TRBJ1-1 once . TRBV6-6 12 CASSLLNTEAFF TGTGCCAGCAGTCTCCTGAACACTGAAGCTTTCTTT
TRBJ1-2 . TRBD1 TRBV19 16 CASSIAGTESAYGYTF TGTGCCAGTAGTATAGCGGGGACAGAGAGCGCGTATGGCTACACCTTC
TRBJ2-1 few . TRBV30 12 CAWSVFMGEQFF TGTGCCTGGAGTGTATTCATGGGCGAGCAGTTCTTC
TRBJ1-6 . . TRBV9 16 CASSVEAGAVDSPLHF TGTGCCAGCAGCGTTGAGGCAGGGGCGGTGGATTCACCCCTCCACTTT
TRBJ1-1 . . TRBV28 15 CASSSSTELNTEAFF TGTGCCAGCAGTAGTTCGACAGAACTGAACACTGAAGCTTTCTTT
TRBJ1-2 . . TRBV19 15 CASSIEQGSYYGYTF TGTGCCAGTAGTATAGAACAGGGCTCGTACTATGGCTACACCTTC
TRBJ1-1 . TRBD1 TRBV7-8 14 CASSFGQGSTEAFF TGTGCCAGCAGCTTCGGACAGGGGAGCACTGAAGCTTTCTTT
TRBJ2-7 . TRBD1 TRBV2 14 CATAGTGSSYEQYF TGTGCCACCGCCGGGACAGGGTCTTCCTACGAGCAGTACTTC
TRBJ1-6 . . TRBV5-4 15 CASSQSGGNNSPLHF TGTGCCAGCAGCCAATCGGGAGGGAATAATTCACCCCTCCACTTT
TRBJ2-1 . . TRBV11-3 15 CASSPQATVYNEQFF TGTGCCAGCAGCCCGCAGGCGACAGTGTACAATGAGCAGTTCTTC
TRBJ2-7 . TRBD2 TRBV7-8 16 CASSIISGGSSYEQYF TGTGCCAGCAGCATTATTAGCGGGGGGAGCTCCTACGAGCAGTACTTC
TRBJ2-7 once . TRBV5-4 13 CASSSGLAYEQYF TGTGCCAGCAGCTCCGGACTCGCCTACGAGCAGTACTTC
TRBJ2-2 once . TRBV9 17 CASSVGGSPLVGGELFF TGTGCCAGCAGCGTAGGAGGGAGCCCTCTGGTCGGCGGGGAGCTGTTTTTT
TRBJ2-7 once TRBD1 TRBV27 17 CASSSLFSGQGAYEQYF TGTGCCAGCAGTTCCCTCTTTAGTGGCCAGGGGGCCTACGAGCAGTACTTC
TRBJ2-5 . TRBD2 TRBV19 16 CASSIAASGSQETQYF TGTGCCAGTAGTATTGCGGCTAGCGGGAGTCAAGAGACCCAGTACTTC
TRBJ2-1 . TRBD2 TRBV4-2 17 CASSPGLAGGLGHEQFF TGTGCCAGCAGCCCGGGACTAGCGGGGGGGTTGGGCCATGAGCAGTTCTTC
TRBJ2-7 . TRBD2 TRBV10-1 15 CASSSRSGGVYEQYF TGCGCCAGCAGTTCACGTAGCGGGGGGGTATACGAGCAGTACTTC
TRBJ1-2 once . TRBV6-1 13 CASSGSGGYGYTF TGTGCCAGCAGTGGGAGCGGAGGGTATGGCTACACCTTC
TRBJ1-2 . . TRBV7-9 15 CASSRGSPRPYGYTF TGTGCCAGCAGCAGGGGATCACCTCGCCCCTATGGCTACACCTTC
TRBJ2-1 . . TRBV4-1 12 CASSTAYNEQFF TGCGCCAGCAGCACAGCCTACAATGAGCAGTTCTTC
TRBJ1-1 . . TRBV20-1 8 CSVAEAFF TGCAGTGTAGCTGAAGCTTTCTTT
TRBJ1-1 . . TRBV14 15 CASSQTQGYGTEAFF TGTGCCAGCAGCCAAACACAGGGCTATGGCACTGAAGCTTTCTTT
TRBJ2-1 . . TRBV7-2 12 CASSLSWNEQFF TGTGCCAGCAGCTTAAGCTGGAATGAGCAGTTCTTC
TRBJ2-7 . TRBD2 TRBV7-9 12 CASSLTGGEQYF TGTGCCAGCAGCCTTACGGGGGGGGAGCAGTACTTC
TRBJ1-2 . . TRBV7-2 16 CASSPPLTGFGYGYTF TGTGCCAGCAGCCCGCCCCTGACAGGCTTCGGCTATGGCTACACCTTC
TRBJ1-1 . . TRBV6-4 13 CASSDRADTEAFF TGTGCCAGCAGTGATCGTGCGGACACTGAAGCTTTCTTT
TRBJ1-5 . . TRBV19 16 CASSIDPRGGNQPQHF TGTGCCAGTAGTATAGATCCCAGGGGAGGCAATCAGCCCCAGCATTTT